The 24 T cell receptor beta chains below come from one sample, sequenced in a study of vaccination effects on CD4 cells after COVID-19. The antigens for these receptors are not known. Assay: immunoSEQ multiplex PCR; the TCRdb copy retains only in-frame clones and omits some. The sample contains tens of thousands of clones, around 79% of which appear only once. Antigen-specific CD4+ T cells were expanded with viral peptide pools in the ViraFEST assay before sequencing. A roughly 10-day culture period preceded the isolation of CD4+ T cells. Subjects were given two BNT162b2 or mRNA-1273 vaccine doses. This material consisted of CD4+ T cells from PBMCs cultured with HCoV-NL63 spike peptides, taken after COVID-19 vaccination. Receptors originate from a human donor who received a COVID-19 vaccine.

The chain employs TRBV3-1 (or the pseudogene TRBV3-2) and TRBJ2-7, with 8 bases lining up with TRBD1. In germline, CDR1 is LGHDT, CDR2 YNNKEL (reference sequence). The CDR3 consists of 13 residues. The ends lost 4 bases at V and 2 bases at J; junction bases unmatched: 1. As DNA, the CDR3 is TGTGCCAGCAGCCGACAGGGGCCCTACGAGCAGTACTTC. Encoded protein: CASSRQGPYEQYF.

J is TRBJ2-2 and V is TRBV6-2 or TRBV6-3; possible D gene TRBD1, 5 bases. Per the germline V gene, CDR1 is MNHEY and CDR2 is SVGEGT. The CDR3 loop spans 17 amino acids. Trimming took off 6 bases at V and 0 bases at J, with 17 bases between the two ends. CDR3 in amino acids: CASSFRVSTPNTGELFF. CDR3 DNA: TGTGCCAGCAGCTTCAGGGTCTCTACACCGAACACCGGGGAGCTGTTTTTT.

This chain joins TRBV11-2 and TRBJ1-1; the D gene is possibly TRBD1 (5 bases). Germline V CDR1 and CDR2: SGHAT, FQNNGV. V shed 1 base and J shed 5 bases, with 20 bases lying between them. The CDR3 loop spans 17 amino acids. The CDR3 spells CASSLGERGAGGTEAFF. The CDR3 DNA reads as TGTGCCAGCAGCTTAGGAGAGCGAGGGGCTGGCGGGACTGAAGCTTTCTTT.

The chain carries TRBV18 and TRBJ1-5; no reliable D call. Trimming stripped 5 bases from V and 7 bases from J, with 9 bases between. CDR3 length: 12 residues. The germline gives CDR1 KGHSH, CDR2 LQKENI. The chain's CDR3 is CASSSIGQPQHF. In nucleotides, the CDR3 is TGTGCCAGCTCATCCATTGGGCAGCCCCAGCATTTT.

The chain uses TRBV7-9 and TRBJ2-6; unclear D gene. The V end lost 5 bases, the J end lost 0 bases, and 8 bases lay between the germline ends. The CDR3 loop spans 15 amino acids. Germline assignment: CDR1 SEHNR and CDR2 FQNEAQ (reference sequence). CDR3 nucleotides: TGTGCCAGCAGCGGATACACCTCTGGGGCCAACGTCCTGACTTTC. It translates to CASSGYTSGANVLTF.

The rearrangement links TRBV4-2 to TRBJ2-3; D remains ambiguous. The germline gives CDR1 LGHNA, CDR2 YNFKEQ. Between the trimmed V and J ends, which lost 0 bases and 4 bases, there was a span of 8 bases. The length of the CDR3 is 14 residues. This CDR3 is CASSQEAQADTQYF. DNA of the CDR3: TGTGCCAGCAGCCAAGAGGCCCAGGCAGATACGCAGTATTTT.

This clone was seen a few times. This chain links TRBV24-1 with TRBJ1-2; possibly TRBD1 for D (6 bases). Trimming cost V 3 bases and J 1 base, with 14 bases left between them. The CDR3 length is 16 residues. Germline V gene sequence: CDR1 KGHDR, CDR2 SFDVKD. Here the CDR3 DNA reads TGTGCCACCAGTGATGGGACAAGGCCCATTAACTATGGCTACACCTTC. Translating it yields CATSDGTRPINYGYTF.

This clone was detected a few times. V and J are TRBV29-1 and TRBJ2-7, with TRBD2 matching over 14 bases. This CDR3 region has 13 residues. Germline loops: CDR1 SQVTM, CDR2 ANQGSEA. The ends lost 7 bases at V and 6 bases at J; junction bases unmatched: 5. The CDR3 loop reads CSAQGLAGGEQYF. The DNA for the CDR3 is TGCAGCGCCCAAGGACTAGCGGGAGGCGAGCAGTACTTC.

The chain recombines TRBV25-1 with TRBJ1-2; a possible D gene is TRBD1 (5 bases). CDR3 size: 14 residues. Trimming left V 4 bases short and J 4 bases short, with 13 bases between. Looked up from germline, CDR1 is MGHDK and CDR2 is SYGVNS. The CDR3 sequence: CASSAAGRSYGYTF. For the CDR3, the DNA is TGTGCCAGCAGTGCCGCGGGACGGAGCTATGGCTACACCTTC.

CDR3 sequence (DNA): TGTGCCAGCAGCGTGACACCGGGCCCCCTTTCGGAGACCCAGTACTTC. This codes for CASSVTPGPLSETQYF. The V call is TRBV9, the J call TRBJ2-5; D gene uncertain. The V gene lost 2 bases and the J gene lost 5 bases, with 19 bases spanning the gap. In germline, CDR1 is SGDLS, CDR2 YYNGEE. This CDR3 is built from 16 residues.

The CDR3: CASSSETRGFTGELFF. The CDR3 region has the DNA TGCGCCAGCAGTAGCGAGACACGGGGGTTCACCGGGGAGCTGTTTTTT. The gene calls are TRBV5-1 and TRBJ2-2; a possible D gene is TRBD2 (6 bases). Germline CDR1 reads SGHRS; CDR2 reads YFSETQ. V shed 5 bases and J shed 4 bases, with 18 bases lying between them. This CDR3 is built from 16 residues.

Only a few counts were recorded for this clone. The gene calls are TRBV21-1 and TRBJ2-7. TRBV21-1 is assigned pseudogene status. The CDR3 is made up of 14 amino acids. The CDR3 protein is CASSKVGWNGEQYF. The CDR3 DNA reads TGTGCCAGCAGCAAAGTGGGGTGGAACGGCGAGCAGTACTTC.

This chain connects TRBV7-6 to TRBJ2-7; 7 nucleotides agree with TRBD2. The CDR3 is 16 residues long. J was trimmed by 1 base and V by 5 bases; bases with no gene match: 11. Germline V gene sequence: CDR1 SGHVS, CDR2 FNYEAQ. DNA for the CDR3: TGTGCCAGCAGCCCCCGTCTGGCGGGAGCATCCTACGAGCAGTACTTC. Amino acid sequence: CASSPRLAGASYEQYF. Variable domain in full (rest from reference TRBV7-6 and TRBJ2-7): GAGVSQSPRYKVTKRGQDVALRCDPISGHVSLYWYRQALGQGPEFLTYFNYEAQQDKSGLPNDRFSAERPEGSISTLTIQRTEQRDSAMYRCASSPRLAGASYEQYFGPGTRLTVT.

The gene calls are TRBV10-3 and TRBJ1-2; 12 bases line up with TRBD1. Germline assignment: CDR1 ENHRY and CDR2 SYGVKD. V was pared by 0 bases and J by 2 bases, with 7 bases of the junction left unmatched. The CDR3 has 18 amino acids. Here the CDR3 DNA reads TGTGCCATCAGTGAGTCGGAGGGACAGGGGGCATGGAACTATGGCTACACCTTC. Residues: CAISESEGQGAWNYGYTF.

This clone came up once. The chain has TRBV4-1 and TRBJ1-3; D uncertain. Germline assignment: CDR1 MGHRA and CDR2 YSYEKL. CDR3 length equals 15 residues. V lost 8 bases to trimming and J lost 0 bases, with 14 bases between them. The CDR3 sequence: CASEFSRLSGNTIYF. The CDR3 bases are TGCGCCAGCGAATTTAGTCGTCTCTCTGGAAACACCATATATTTT.

This rearrangement joins TRBV5-1 to TRBJ2-7, with unresolved D. V was trimmed by 4 bases and J by 6 bases, leaving 17 bases between them. Germline V gene sequence: CDR1 SGHRS, CDR2 YFSETQ. This CDR3 has 14 residues. DNA of the CDR3: TGCGCCAGCAGCCCTGCCGGCGCGGTTGGCGAGCAGTACTTC. Translating gives CASSPAGAVGEQYF. The whole variable domain, filled in from reference TRBV5-1 and TRBJ2-7, reads KAGVTQTPRYLIKTRGQQVTLSCSPISGHRSVSWYQQTPGQGLQFLFEYFSETQRNKGNFPGRFSGRQFSNSRSEMNVSTLELGDSALYLCASSPAGAVGEQYFGPGTRLTVT.

V and J are TRBV18 and TRBJ2-5; 7 bases map to TRBD1. Trimming at V came to 6 bases and at J to 2 bases, leaving 3 bases not matched to a gene. The CDR3 sequence is 13 residues long. Germline values: CDR1 KGHSH, CDR2 LQKENI. Here the CDR3 DNA reads TGTGCCAGCTCCAGGGACAGACAAGAGACCCAGTACTTC. Translated, it gives CASSRDRQETQYF.

This chain connects TRBV11-2 to TRBJ2-7; the match to TRBD2 covers 7 bases. Germline values: CDR1 SGHAT, CDR2 FQNNGV. Germline trimming cut 0 bases from V and 2 bases from J; bases unmatched to any gene: 4. The CDR3 is 15 amino acids. The CDR3 nucleotides read TGTGCCAGCAGCTTAGATGCTAGCGGAGCCTACGAGCAGTACTTC. Its translation: CASSLDASGAYEQYF.

This clone was counted between two and nine times. The rearrangement joins TRBV6-5 to TRBJ1-2; 7 bases agree with TRBD1. CDR1 is MNHEY and CDR2 is SVGAGI in the germline V gene. The CDR3 spans 13 residues. Losses at the gene ends were 6 bases for V and 7 bases for J; bases not matched to a gene: 8. CDR3 sequence reads: CASRDRITGGYTF. CDR3 nucleotides: TGTGCCAGCAGGGACAGGATTACTGGTGGCTACACCTTC.

The gene calls are TRBV27 and TRBJ2-5; D uncertain. The V end was cut by 5 bases, the J end by 4 bases, with 17 bases between. Germline-derived CDR1 and CDR2 are MNHEY and SMNVEV (reference sequence). The CDR3 runs 15 residues. CDR3 nucleotide sequence: TGTGCCAGCAGTACCCTCCGTAGTGCCAGAGAGACCCAGTACTTC. Translated: CASSTLRSARETQYF.

This clone showed up just a few times. The chain carries TRBV28 and TRBJ1-2; D ambiguous. Looked up from germline, CDR1 is MDHEN and CDR2 is SYDVKM. This CDR3 contains 11 residues. With 1 base removed from V and 6 bases from J, the gap between germline ends came to 3 bases. DNA for the CDR3: TGTGCCAGCAGTTTATTCGATGGCTACACCTTC. Its translation: CASSLFDGYTF.

The genes are TRBV12-5 and TRBJ2-2, with TRBD2 identical over 10 bases. V lost 5 bases and J lost 2; bases outside the gene matches: 5. Germline V lookup: CDR1 LGHNT, CDR2 FRNRAP. The CDR3 runs 16 residues. The CDR3 region is CASGQLAGGNTGELFF. As DNA, the CDR3 is TGTGCTAGTGGTCAGTTAGCGGGAGGCAACACCGGGGAGCTGTTTTTT. Looking up the rest from reference TRBV12-5 and TRBJ2-2 gives the full variable domain: DARVTQTPRHKVTEMGQEVTMRCQPILGHNTVFWYRQTMMQGLELLAYFRNRAPLDDSGMPKDRFSAEMPDATLATLKIQPSEPRDSAVYFCASGQLAGGNTGELFFGEGSRLTVL.

V and J are TRBV20-1 and TRBJ2-1; TRBD2 aligns across 7 bases. J lost 6 bases, V lost 3 bases, and 5 bases had no gene match. From germline, CDR1 is DFQATT and CDR2 SNEGSKA (reference sequence). The CDR3 totals 13 residues. CDR3 protein: CSASKAGLNEQFF. In DNA, the CDR3 is TGCAGTGCTAGTAAAGCGGGACTCAATGAGCAGTTCTTC.

V and J are TRBV6-5 and TRBJ2-2; possibly TRBD2 for D (5 bases). Trimming removed 7 bases from V and 0 bases from J, with 9 bases in between. The germline V gene has CDR1 MNHEY and CDR2 SVGAGI. The length of the CDR3 is 14 residues. As DNA, the CDR3 is TGTGCCAGCATTACGGGGTCGAACACCGGGGAGCTGTTTTTT. As protein: CASITGSNTGELFF.